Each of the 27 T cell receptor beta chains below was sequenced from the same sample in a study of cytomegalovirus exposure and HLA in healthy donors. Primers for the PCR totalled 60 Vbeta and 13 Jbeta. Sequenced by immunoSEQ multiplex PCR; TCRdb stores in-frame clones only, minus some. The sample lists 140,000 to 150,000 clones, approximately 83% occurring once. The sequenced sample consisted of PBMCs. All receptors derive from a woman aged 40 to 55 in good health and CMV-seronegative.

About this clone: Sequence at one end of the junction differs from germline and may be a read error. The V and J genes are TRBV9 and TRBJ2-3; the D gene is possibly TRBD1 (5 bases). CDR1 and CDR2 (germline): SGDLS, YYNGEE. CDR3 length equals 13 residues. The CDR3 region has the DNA TGTGCCAGCAGCGTATCGAGAACAGGTACGCAGTATTTT. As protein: CASSVSRTGTQYF.

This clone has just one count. The CDR3 nucleotides read TGTGCCAGCAGCCAAGACTTCCCCTCTCTAGCGGGGCCCTACGGATATGAGCAGTTCTTC. Protein product: CASSQDFPSLAGPYGYEQFF. V usage is TRBV14 and J usage is TRBJ2-1; 9 nucleotides agree with TRBD2. V lost 0 bases to trimming and J lost 8 bases; unmatched junction nucleotides: 20. CDR3 size: 20 residues. Germline values: CDR1 SGHDN, CDR2 FVKESK.

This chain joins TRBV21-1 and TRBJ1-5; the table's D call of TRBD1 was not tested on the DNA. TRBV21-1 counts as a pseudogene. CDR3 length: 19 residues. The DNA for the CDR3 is TGTGCCAGCAGCAAACCCCCAGGGGGGCGCAGCTATAGCAATCAGCCCCAGCATTTT. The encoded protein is CASSKPPGGRSYSNQPQHF.

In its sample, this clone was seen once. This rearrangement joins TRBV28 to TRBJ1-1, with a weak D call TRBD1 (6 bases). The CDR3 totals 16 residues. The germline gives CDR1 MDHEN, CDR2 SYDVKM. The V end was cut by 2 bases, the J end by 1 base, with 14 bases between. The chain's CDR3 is CASSLISPGQNTEAFF. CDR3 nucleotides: TGTGCCAGCAGTTTAATCTCCCCGGGACAGAACACTGAAGCTTTCTTT.

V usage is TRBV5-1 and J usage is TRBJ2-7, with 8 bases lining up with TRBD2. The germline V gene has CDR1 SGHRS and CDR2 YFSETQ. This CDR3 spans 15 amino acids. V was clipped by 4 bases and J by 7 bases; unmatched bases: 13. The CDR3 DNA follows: TGCGCCAGCAGCCCTGGTGGCACTAGCGGTGGGGAGCAGTACTTC. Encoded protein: CASSPGGTSGGEQYF.

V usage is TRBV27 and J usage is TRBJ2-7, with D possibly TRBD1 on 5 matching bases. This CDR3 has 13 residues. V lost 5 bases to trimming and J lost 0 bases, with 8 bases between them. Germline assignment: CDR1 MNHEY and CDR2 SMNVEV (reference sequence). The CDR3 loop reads CASSGQASYEQYF. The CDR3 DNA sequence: TGTGCCAGCAGTGGACAAGCCTCCTACGAGCAGTACTTC.

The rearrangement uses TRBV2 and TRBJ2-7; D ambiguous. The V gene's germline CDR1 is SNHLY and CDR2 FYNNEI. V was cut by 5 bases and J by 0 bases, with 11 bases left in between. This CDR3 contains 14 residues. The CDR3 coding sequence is TGTGCCAGCAGTAAAACAGAAGGCTCCTACGAGCAGTACTTC. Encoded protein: CASSKTEGSYEQYF.

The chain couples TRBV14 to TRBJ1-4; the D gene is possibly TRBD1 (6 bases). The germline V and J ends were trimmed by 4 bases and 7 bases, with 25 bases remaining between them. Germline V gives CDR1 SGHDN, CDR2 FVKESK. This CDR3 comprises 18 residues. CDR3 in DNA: TGTGCCAGCAGCCCACAAGGAACCTACAGGGAATTTGGTGAAAAACTGTTTTTT. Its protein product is CASSPQGTYREFGEKLFF.

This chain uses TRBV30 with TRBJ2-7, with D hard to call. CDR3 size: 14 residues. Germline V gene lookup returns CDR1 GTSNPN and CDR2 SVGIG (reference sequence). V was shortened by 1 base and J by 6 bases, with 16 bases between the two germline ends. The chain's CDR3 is CAWSGASLGSEQYF. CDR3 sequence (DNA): TGTGCCTGGAGTGGAGCCAGCCTCGGGTCCGAGCAGTACTTC.

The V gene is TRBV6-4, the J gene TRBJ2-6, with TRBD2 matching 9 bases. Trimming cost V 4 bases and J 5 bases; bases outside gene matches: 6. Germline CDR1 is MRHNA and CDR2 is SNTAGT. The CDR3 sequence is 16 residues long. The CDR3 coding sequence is TGTGCCAGCAGTGGCGCGGGAGGGGCTAGGGCCAACGTCCTGACTTTC. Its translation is CASSGAGGARANVLTF.

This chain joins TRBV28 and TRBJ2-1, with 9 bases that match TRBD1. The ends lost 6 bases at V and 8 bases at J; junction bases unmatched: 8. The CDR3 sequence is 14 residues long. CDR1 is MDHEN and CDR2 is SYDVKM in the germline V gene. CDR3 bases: TGTGCCAGCAGGCTCCGGGACAGGGTGCATGAGCAGTTCTTC. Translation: CASRLRDRVHEQFF.

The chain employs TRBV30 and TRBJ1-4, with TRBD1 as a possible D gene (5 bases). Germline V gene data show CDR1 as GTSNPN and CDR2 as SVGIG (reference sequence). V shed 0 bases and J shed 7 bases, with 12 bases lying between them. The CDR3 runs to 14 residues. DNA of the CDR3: TGTGCCTGGAGTGTAAGGCAGGGCTCTGAAAAACTGTTTTTT. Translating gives CAWSVRQGSEKLFF.

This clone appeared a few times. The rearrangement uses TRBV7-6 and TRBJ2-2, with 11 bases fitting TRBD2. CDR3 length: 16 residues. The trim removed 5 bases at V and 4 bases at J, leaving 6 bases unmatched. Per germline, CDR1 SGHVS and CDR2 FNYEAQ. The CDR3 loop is CASSPGTSGRTGELFF. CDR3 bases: TGTGCCAGCAGCCCAGGGACTAGCGGCCGCACCGGGGAGCTGTTTTTT.

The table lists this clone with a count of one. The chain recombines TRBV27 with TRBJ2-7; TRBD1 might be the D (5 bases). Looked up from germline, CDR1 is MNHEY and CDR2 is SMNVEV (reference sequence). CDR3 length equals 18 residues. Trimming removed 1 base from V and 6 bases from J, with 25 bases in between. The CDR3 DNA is TGTGCCAGCAGTTTATATATCCCCGGACAAATCTTAGGCAGCGAGCAGTACTTC. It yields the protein CASSLYIPGQILGSEQYF.

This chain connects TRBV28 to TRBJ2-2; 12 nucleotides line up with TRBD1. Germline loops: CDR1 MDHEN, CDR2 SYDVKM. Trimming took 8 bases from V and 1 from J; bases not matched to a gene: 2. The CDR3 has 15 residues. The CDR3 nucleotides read TGTGCCAGCGGGACAGGGGGCTTGAACACCGGGGAGCTGTTTTTT. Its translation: CASGTGGLNTGELFF.

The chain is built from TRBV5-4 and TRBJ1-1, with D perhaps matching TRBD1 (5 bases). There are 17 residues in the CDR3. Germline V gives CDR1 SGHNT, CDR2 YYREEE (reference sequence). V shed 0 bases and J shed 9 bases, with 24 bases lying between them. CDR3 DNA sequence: TGTGCCAGCAGCTTGGACCCTAACGGGGGGAGTTTGGGTAAAGCTTTCTTT. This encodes CASSLDPNGGSLGKAFF. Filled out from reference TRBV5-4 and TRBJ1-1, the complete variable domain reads ETGVTQSPTHLIKTRGQQVTLRCSSQSGHNTVSWYQQALGQGPQFIFQYYREEENGRGNFPPRFSGLQFPNYSSELNVNALELDDSALYLCASSLDPNGGSLGKAFFGQGTRLTVV.

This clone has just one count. CDR3 amino acids: CASSPRTVRDYGYTF. CDR3 sequence (DNA): TGTGCCAGCAGCCCAAGGACAGTGAGGGACTATGGCTACACCTTC. This chain connects TRBV5-4 to TRBJ1-2; D perhaps matches TRBD1 (6 bases). V lost 4 bases and J 3 bases, leaving 16 bases between the germline ends. Germline V gene sequence: CDR1 SGHNT, CDR2 YYREEE (reference sequence). The CDR3 totals 15 residues.

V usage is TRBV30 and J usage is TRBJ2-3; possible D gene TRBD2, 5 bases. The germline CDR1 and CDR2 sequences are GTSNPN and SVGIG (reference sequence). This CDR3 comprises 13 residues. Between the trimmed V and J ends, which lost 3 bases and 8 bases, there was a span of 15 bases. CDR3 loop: CAWSDQLGSTQYF. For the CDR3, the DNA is TGTGCCTGGAGCGATCAACTTGGGAGTACGCAGTATTTT.

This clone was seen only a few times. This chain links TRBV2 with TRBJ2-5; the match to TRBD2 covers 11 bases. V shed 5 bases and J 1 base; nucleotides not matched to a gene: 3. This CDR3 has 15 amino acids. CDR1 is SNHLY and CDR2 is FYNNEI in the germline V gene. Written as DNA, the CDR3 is TGTGCCAGCAGTACCGGGACTAGCGGCCAAGAGACCCAGTACTTC. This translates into CASSTGTSGQETQYF.

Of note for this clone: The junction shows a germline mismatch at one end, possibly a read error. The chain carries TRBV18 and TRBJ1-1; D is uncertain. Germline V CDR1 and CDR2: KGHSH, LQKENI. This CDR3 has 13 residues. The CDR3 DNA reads TGTGCCAGCTCACCAGGGTTGACCTACGAGTCGGGTTTT. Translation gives CASSPGLTYESGF.

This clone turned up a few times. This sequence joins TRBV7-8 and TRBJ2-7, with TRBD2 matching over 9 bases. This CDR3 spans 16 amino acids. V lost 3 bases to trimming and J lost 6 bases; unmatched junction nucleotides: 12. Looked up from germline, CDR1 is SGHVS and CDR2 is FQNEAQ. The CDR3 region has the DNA TGTGCCAGCAGCTTCCTTAGGGGTAGCGGGAGACCCGAGCAGTACTTC. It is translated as CASSFLRGSGRPEQYF.

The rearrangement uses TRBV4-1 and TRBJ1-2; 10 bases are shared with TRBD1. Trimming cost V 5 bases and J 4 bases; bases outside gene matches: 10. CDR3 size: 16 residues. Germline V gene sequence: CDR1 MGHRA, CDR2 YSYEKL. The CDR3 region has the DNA TGCGCCAGCAGCAGACCGGGACAGGGGAAACGCTATGGCTACACCTTC. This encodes CASSRPGQGKRYGYTF.

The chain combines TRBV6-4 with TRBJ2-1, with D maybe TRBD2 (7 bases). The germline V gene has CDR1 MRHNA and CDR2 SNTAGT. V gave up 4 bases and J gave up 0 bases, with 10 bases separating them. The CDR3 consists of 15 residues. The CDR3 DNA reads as TGTGCCAGCAGTGGTGCGGGGGCCTCCTACAATGAGCAGTTCTTC. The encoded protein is CASSGAGASYNEQFF.

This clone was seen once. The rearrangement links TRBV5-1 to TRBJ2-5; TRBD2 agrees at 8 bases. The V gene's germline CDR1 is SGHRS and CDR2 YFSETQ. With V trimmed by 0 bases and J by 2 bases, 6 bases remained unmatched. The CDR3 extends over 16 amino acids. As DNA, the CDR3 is TGCGCCAGCAGCTTGGCCCCGGGGGGGTTACAAGAGACCCAGTACTTC. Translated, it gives CASSLAPGGLQETQYF.

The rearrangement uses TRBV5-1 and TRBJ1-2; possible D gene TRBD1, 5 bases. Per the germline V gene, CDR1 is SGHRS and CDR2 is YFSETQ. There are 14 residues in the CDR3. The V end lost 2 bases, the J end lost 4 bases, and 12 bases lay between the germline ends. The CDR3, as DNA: TGCGCCAGCAGCTTAGGGGAAGGTGGCTATGGCTACACCTTC. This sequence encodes CASSLGEGGYGYTF.

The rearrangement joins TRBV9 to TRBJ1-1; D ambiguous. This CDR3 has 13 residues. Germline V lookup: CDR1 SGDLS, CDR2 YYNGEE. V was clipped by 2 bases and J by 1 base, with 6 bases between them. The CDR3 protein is CASSVNRNTEAFF. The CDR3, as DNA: TGTGCCAGCAGCGTGAACAGGAACACTGAAGCTTTCTTT.

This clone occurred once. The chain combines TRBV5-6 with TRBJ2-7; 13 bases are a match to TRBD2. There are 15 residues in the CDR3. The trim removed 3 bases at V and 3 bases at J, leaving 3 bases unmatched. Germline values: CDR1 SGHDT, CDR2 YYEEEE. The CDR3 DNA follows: TGTGCCAGCAGCTCCGGGACTAGCGGGATCTACGAGCAGTACTTC. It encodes CASSSGTSGIYEQYF.